This is a list of T cell receptor beta chains from one sample in a study of cytomegalovirus exposure and HLA in healthy donors. Sequenced by immunoSEQ multiplex PCR; TCRdb stores in-frame clones only, minus some. This sample has roughly 130,000 clones, with roughly 90% found just once. The sequenced sample was PBMCs. These receptors were taken from a woman aged 40 to 55 in good health and CMV-seronegative. Each CDR3 is given with its conserved first and last residue. The D gene is left open where the match is weak. Not all rows give a size; the values are once, few, many and, for expanded clones, a class.

D gene	V gene	clone size	J gene	CDR3 protein	CDR3 DNA
TRBD1	TRBV6-1	NA	TRBJ2-5	CASSRGQQETQYF	TGTGCCAGCAGCAGGGGGCAACAAGAGACCCAGTACTTC
NA	TRBV4-1	NA	TRBJ1-1	CASSPMALMNTEAFF	TGCGCCAGCAGCCCCATGGCTCTCATGAACACTGAAGCTTTCTTT
NA	TRBV6-5	NA	TRBJ1-6	CASSYSMQGRDSPLHF	TGTGCCAGCAGTTACTCGATGCAGGGCCGGGATTCACCCCTCCACTTT
NA	TRBV5-1	NA	TRBJ2-5	CASSLAVAVETQYF	TGCGCCAGCAGCTTGGCGGTAGCCGTGGAGACCCAGTACTTC
NA	TRBV19	NA	TRBJ1-2	CASSIDWIGEGTNYGYTF	TGTGCCAGTAGTATAGATTGGATCGGGGAAGGGACTAACTATGGCTACACCTTC
TRBD1	TRBV7-9	NA	TRBJ2-7	CASSLDRVTYEQYF	TGTGCCAGCAGCTTGGACAGGGTAACCTACGAGCAGTACTTC
TRBD1	TRBV5-4	NA	TRBJ1-2	CASSFPGTGYGYTF	TGTGCCAGCAGCTTTCCCGGGACAGGTTATGGCTACACCTTC
TRBD1	TRBV6-1	once	TRBJ2-1	CASRTPGTGNNEQFF	TGTGCCAGCAGAACCCCCGGGACAGGGAACAATGAGCAGTTCTTC
NA	TRBV7-9	NA	TRBJ2-1	CASSLGVGNEQFF	TGTGCCAGCAGCTTAGGGGTCGGGAATGAGCAGTTCTTC
NA	TRBV7-8	NA	TRBJ2-1	CASRGDWRAYNEQFF	TGTGCCAGCAGAGGCGATTGGAGAGCCTACAATGAGCAGTTCTTC
TRBD1	TRBV6-5	once	TRBJ1-6	CASSYGSGQGYSPLHF	TGTGCCAGCAGTTACGGTAGCGGACAGGGTTATTCACCCCTCCACTTT
NA	TRBV28	NA	TRBJ1-4	CASSFEGAGEKLFF	TGTGCCAGCAGTTTTGAGGGCGCCGGGGAAAAACTGTTTTTT
TRBD1	TRBV5-4	few	TRBJ1-5	CASSPGTGLQPQHF	TGTGCCAGCAGCCCCGGGACAGGGCTTCAGCCCCAGCATTTT
NA	TRBV10-3	NA	TRBJ2-7	CAISRTGSSYEQYF	TGTGCCATCAGCCGGACGGGAAGCTCCTACGAGCAGTACTTC
NA	TRBV5-1	NA	TRBJ2-7	CASSLEPQGEQYF	TGCGCCAGCAGCTTGGAGCCGCAGGGCGAGCAGTACTTC
NA	TRBV10-3	NA	TRBJ2-6	CAISESQDRSGANVLTF	TGTGCCATCAGTGAGTCCCAGGATCGGTCTGGGGCCAACGTCCTGACTTTC
TRBD1	TRBV18	NA	TRBJ2-7	CASSPATGGLGEQYF	TGTGCCAGCTCACCTGCGACAGGGGGTTTGGGGGAGCAGTACTTC